These T cell receptor beta chains were read from a single sample in a study of T cells in Graves' hyperthyroidism and ophthalmopathy. Via MiXCR, TCRdb re-called the multiplex PCR reads, giving one row per CDR3 protein. The sample gives about 290,000 distinct CDR3 sequences, roughly 13% of which show up once; approximately 8.6% is in the top ten. Sequenced input: blood. Every receptor here comes from a woman aged 25-40 years with Graves' hyperthyroidism that later progressed to Graves' ophthalmopathy. CDR3s include the opening cysteine and the closing phenylalanine or tryptophan. The D gene is left open where the match is weak. Not every row has a clone size; where given, it reads once, few, many or a size class.

clone_size,cdr3_length,j_call,d_call,v_call,cdr3_nt,cdr3_aa
-,18,TRBJ2-6,TRBD1,TRBV6-1,TGTGCCAGCAGGAGAACCGGGACAGGAGTCTCTGGGGCCAACGTCCTGACTTTC,CASRRTGTGVSGANVLTF
many,14,TRBJ2-7,TRBD1,TRBV5-1,TGCGCCAGCAGGACCGGGACAGACGCCTACGAGCAGTACTTC,CASRTGTDAYEQYF
many,18,TRBJ2-7,TRBD2,TRBV5-1,TGCGCCAGCAGCGTGCCGGGACTAGCGGGACGGAGTTCCTACGAGCAGTACTTC,CASSVPGLAGRSSYEQYF
many,12,TRBJ2-7,-,TRBV6-2/TRBV6-3,TGTGCCAGCAGATCACACGACAGCGAGCAGTACTTC,CASRSHDSEQYF
-,13,TRBJ2-7,-,TRBV7-2,TGTGCCTGGAGTTACTCGGGAACTAGGAAGCAGTACTTC,CAWSYSGTRKQYF
many,12,TRBJ2-3,-,TRBV20-1,TGCAGTGCTAGAGCAGGGGCAGATACGCAGTATTTT,CSARAGADTQYF
many,16,TRBJ2-2,TRBD2,TRBV18,TGTGCCAGCTTACCTGGACTAGCGGGAGAAGGCGGGGAGCTGTTTTTT,CASLPGLAGEGGELFF
many,15,TRBJ2-1,TRBD2,TRBV7-3,TGTGCCAGCAGCTTACAGACTAGCGGTCTCAATGAGCAGTTCTTC,CASSLQTSGLNEQFF
many,15,TRBJ2-7,-,TRBV3-1,TGTGCCAGCAGCCCCGCCCCAGACCTGAACTACGAGCAGTACTTC,CASSPAPDLNYEQYF
many,15,TRBJ2-1,-,TRBV6-2/TRBV6-3,TGTGCCAGCAGTTATTGGGGGAGTACAAATGCTGAGCAGTTCTTC,CASSYWGSTNAEQFF
-,15,TRBJ2-5,-,TRBV9,TGTGCCAGCAGCGTCTCCGCACGGGGCCGGGAGACCCAGTACTTC,CASSVSARGRETQYF
-,14,TRBJ2-5,TRBD1,TRBV19,TGTGCCAGTAGGCGACAGGGGGTAATAGAGACCCAGTACTTC,CASRRQGVIETQYF
medium-sized,15,TRBJ1-2,-,TRBV20-1,TGCAGTGCTAGAGATCAAGGGGGAATTAACTATGGCTACACCTTC,CSARDQGGINYGYTF
many,16,TRBJ2-1,-,TRBV7-6,TGTGCCAGCAGCCCCCGTCTCAGTCCCTCCTACAATGAGCAGTTCTTC,CASSPRLSPSYNEQFF
-,11,TRBJ2-7,-,TRBV29-1,TGCAGCGTTGAAGACCCGTACGAGCAGTACTTC,CSVEDPYEQYF
many,14,TRBJ2-3,-,TRBV6-1,TGTGCCAGCAGTGAAGCTGGGACCACAGATACGCAGTATTTT,CASSEAGTTDTQYF
many,20,TRBJ2-1,-,TRBV7-9,TGTGCCAGCAGCCAGACAGGGGGCATATTGGTAGCGGGAGCCACCAATGAGCAGTTCTTC,CASSQTGGILVAGATNEQFF
few,18,TRBJ2-1,-,TRBV4-3,TGCGCCAGCAGCCAAGCCCATAAGGACTTCCGATTTGTGGATGAGCAGTTCTTC,CASSQAHKDFRFVDEQFF
many,16,TRBJ2-2,-,TRBV6-5,TGTGCCAGCAGTTACTCGCTCAGTAAGGGGGCCGGGGAGCTGTTTTTT,CASSYSLSKGAGELFF
many,14,TRBJ2-7,-,TRBV3-1,TGTGCCAGCAGCCCCACGAACGGTCCCTACGAGCAGTACTTC,CASSPTNGPYEQYF
few,12,TRBJ1-1,-,TRBV12-3/TRBV12-4,TGTGCCAGCAAGGCCCCAAGGGCTGAAGCTTTCTTT,CASKAPRAEAFF
many,18,TRBJ2-2,-,TRBV27,TGTGCCAGCCGTGGGCGCCCCGGATTTATTCAAAACACCGGGGAGCTGTTTTTT,CASRGRPGFIQNTGELFF
few,13,TRBJ2-3,-,TRBV5-5,TGTGCCAGCAGCCACACTCAGTCAGATACGCAGTATTTT,CASSHTQSDTQYF
few,14,TRBJ2-3,TRBD2,TRBV7-2,TGTGCCAGCAGCTCGGGACTACCTCAAGATACGCAGTATTTT,CASSSGLPQDTQYF
-,15,TRBJ1-6,-,TRBV28,TGTGCCAGCAGTTCGGCTAGGACCTATAATTTACCCCTCCACTTT,CASSSARTYNLPLHF
many,13,TRBJ1-5,-,TRBV7-2,TGTGCCAGCAGCTTCATGTGGAATCAGCCCCAGCATTTT,CASSFMWNQPQHF
many,15,TRBJ1-2,TRBD1,TRBV19,TGTGCCAGTAGTAACCAGGGGGCGACCTCCTATGGCTACACCTTC,CASSNQGATSYGYTF
many,11,TRBJ2-5,TRBD1,TRBV11-2,TGTGCCAGCAGCGACCGGGACAGCCAGTACTTC,CASSDRDSQYF
many,14,TRBJ2-3,-,TRBV7-9,TGTGCCAGCAGCTCCACTATGAGCACAGATACGCAGTATTTT,CASSSTMSTDTQYF
few,14,TRBJ2-5,-,TRBV27,TGTGCCAGCAGTTTCCACCACGACCTTGAGACCCAGTACTTC,CASSFHHDLETQYF
-,15,TRBJ2-1,-,TRBV5-1,TGCGCCAGCAGTAGAACACCAAGCTCCTACAATGAGCAGTTCTTC,CASSRTPSSYNEQFF
many,13,TRBJ2-7,TRBD2,TRBV2,TGTGCCAGCGCGCGGGAGGTAGGGGACGAGCAGTACTTC,CASAREVGDEQYF
once,15,TRBJ2-3,-,TRBV28,TGTGCCAGCAGTCCCCAGTCGATAGCACCAGATACGCAGTATTTT,CASSPQSIAPDTQYF
-,10,TRBJ2-5,-,TRBV30,TGTGCCTGGACAAAGGGGACCCAGTACTTC,CAWTKGTQYF
many,16,TRBJ2-3,-,TRBV7-9,TGTGCCAGCAGCCCGGGACAAGCTACTAGCACAGATACGCAGTATTTT,CASSPGQATSTDTQYF
many,14,TRBJ2-7,-,TRBV28,TGTGCCAGCAGTTTACCCGTGGAAACCTACGAGCAGTACTTC,CASSLPVETYEQYF
-,12,TRBJ2-3,-,TRBV20-1,TGCAGTGCTAGGGTGGGGTCAGATACGCAGTATTTT,CSARVGSDTQYF
many,15,TRBJ1-1,-,TRBV6-2/TRBV6-3,TGTGCCAGCAGCAACAGGGTGGTGGCGAACACTGAAGCTTTCTTT,CASSNRVVANTEAFF
many,17,TRBJ2-5,TRBD2,TRBV20-1,TGCAGTGCTCCTCTGGCTAGCGGGACCAGGCGTCGAGAGACCCAGTACTTC,CSAPLASGTRRRETQYF
-,15,TRBJ1-1,-,TRBV6-1,TGTGCCAGCAGGGGGTTAACAGAAACGAACACTGAAGCTTTCTTT,CASRGLTETNTEAFF
many,12,TRBJ2-7,-,TRBV20-1,TGCAGTGCTAGTGTTCGGGTTTACGAGCAGTACTTC,CSASVRVYEQYF
many,15,TRBJ2-3,-,TRBV11-2,TGTGCCAGCAGCTACTTCGGAGGAGGAATAGATACGCAGTATTTT,CASSYFGGGIDTQYF
many,13,TRBJ2-7,-,TRBV18,TGTGCCAGCTCACCCCAGGGAGGCTACGAGCAGTACTTC,CASSPQGGYEQYF
many,14,TRBJ1-4,TRBD1,TRBV27,TGTGCCAGCGGCTCCGGGACAGGTGGTGGAAAACTGTTTTTT,CASGSGTGGGKLFF
many,14,TRBJ1-4,TRBD1,TRBV18,TGTGCCAGCTCACCCGACAGGGTTAATGAAAAACTGTTTTTT,CASSPDRVNEKLFF
-,13,TRBJ2-3,-,TRBV3-1,TGTGCCAGCAGCCACTCGGGAACAGATACGCAGTATTTT,CASSHSGTDTQYF
many,14,TRBJ1-5,TRBD1,TRBV29-1,TGCAGCGTGGAGACAGGGACTAGAGGTCAGCCCCAGCATTTT,CSVETGTRGQPQHF
-,14,TRBJ1-1,TRBD1,TRBV6-1,TGTGCCAGCAGTCAATGGACAGGGGGTACTGAAGCTTCCTTT,CASSQWTGGTEASF
many,15,TRBJ2-1,TRBD2,TRBV11-3,TGTGCCAGCAGCATCGAGCTAGCGGGGACGGAAGGGCAGTTCTTC,CASSIELAGTEGQFF
-,14,TRBJ2-3,-,TRBV5-4,TGTGCCAGCAGCCGTAGGGGTAGCACAGATACGCAGTATTTT,CASSRRGSTDTQYF
many,16,TRBJ2-1,-,TRBV7-8,TGTGCCAGCAGCTCCCTCCCGGCGTGGAAGAGCGATGAGCAGTTCTTC,CASSSLPAWKSDEQFF
many,15,TRBJ2-5,-,TRBV20-1,TGCAGTGCTCCTGAACTCCCGGGAGTAGGGGAGACCCAGTACTTC,CSAPELPGVGETQYF
-,15,TRBJ1-1,-,TRBV12-3/TRBV12-4,TGTGCCAGCAGTTTAGGGCAGGGAAGGAACACTGAAGCTTTCTTT,CASSLGQGRNTEAFF
many,14,TRBJ2-1,-,TRBV7-2,TGTGCCAGCAGCACGGGGAGCTCCTACAATGAGCAGTTCTTC,CASSTGSSYNEQFF
many,15,TRBJ1-1,-,TRBV28,TGTGCCAGCAGTTTTCAGGGTATGGTGATTACTGAAGCTTTCTTT,CASSFQGMVITEAFF
many,15,TRBJ2-5,-,TRBV6-5,TGTGCCAGCAGTTACATTACGGGGGCGGGAGAGACCCAGTACTTC,CASSYITGAGETQYF
-,17,TRBJ2-2,TRBD2,TRBV5-1,TGTGCCAGCAGCCAAGGTCCACTAGCGGGGGGGCCCGGGGAGCTGTTTTTT,CASSQGPLAGGPGELFF
many,14,TRBJ2-1,TRBD2,TRBV12-3/TRBV12-4,TGTGCCAGCAGTGACGGGACTAGCGGGATTGGGGAGTTCTTC,CASSDGTSGIGEFF
many,15,TRBJ1-4,TRBD1,TRBV30,TGTGCCTGGAGTGTAAAGGCGGCAGGGGGTGAAAAACTGTTTTTT,CAWSVKAAGGEKLFF
many,15,TRBJ1-1,-,TRBV20-1,TGCAGTGCTAGAGCTTCATCGAGCAGGGACACTGAAGCTTTCTTT,CSARASSSRDTEAFF